This TCR beta chain was obtained from a study of identical twins. Findings and caveats of the study: Shared out-of-frame alpha sequences (those common to twins) showed excess low generation probability.

TCRdb fed the 5' RACE reads into MiXCR, producing one record per CDR3 protein. Of 400,000 to 550,000 distinct CDR3 sequences listed, about 20% are singletons. Of note for this clonotype: No antigen is known for it.

A further study also used this sample, focusing on T cells expressing NK-cell markers. Per that paper: Several experiments confined sorting to alpha-beta TCR T cells with an anti-gamma-delta TCR antibody.

The source of this sequence is a woman between 18 and 29 years old in good health. Sequenced sample: CD4+ T cells sorted from blood.

The CDR3 bases are TGCGCCAGCAGCCGTACAGGGGGCTACGAAGCTTTCTTT. Its protein is CASSRTGGYEAFF. This chain joins TRBV4-3 and TRBJ1-1, with 9 bases aligning to TRBD1. The V gene end was trimmed by 4 bases and the J gene end by 8 bases; junction bases not matched to a gene: 5. CDR1 LGHNA and CDR2 YSLEER come from the germline V gene. The CDR3 length is 13 residues.